The rows below give T cell receptor beta chains drawn from one sample of a study of T cell responses to AZD1222 COVID-19 vaccine. Data came from immunoSEQ multiplex PCR; TCRdb stores just in-frame clones and leaves some out. The sample lists roughly 150,000 clones; around 92% were seen once. The sample was peripheral blood, taken on day 0 of AZD1222 vaccination. The receptors stem from an adult in good health. Both conserved end residues are part of each CDR3. D genes are given only for firm matches. Rows may omit the clone size; those that give it use once, few, many or a size class.

clone_size: -; d_call: -; j_call: TRBJ1-6; v_call: TRBV18; cdr3_nt: TGTGCCAGCTCACCCGGGGGGGTTTATAATTCACCCCTCCACTTT; cdr3_aa: CASSPGGVYNSPLHF
clone_size: -; d_call: TRBD2; j_call: TRBJ2-5; v_call: TRBV30; cdr3_nt: TGTGCCTGGAGAGGGACTAGCGGGGGGTTCCAAGAGACCCAGTACTTC; cdr3_aa: CAWRGTSGGFQETQYF
clone_size: few; d_call: -; j_call: TRBJ2-1; v_call: TRBV3-1/TRBV3-2; cdr3_nt: TGTGCCAGCAGCCAAGGGAGCGGTCCAAGGAATGAGCAGTTCTTC; cdr3_aa: CASSQGSGPRNEQFF
clone_size: few; d_call: -; j_call: TRBJ2-7; v_call: TRBV11-2; cdr3_nt: TGTGCCAGCAGCCCAACTTCCCGGAAGCGGACAGAGATCTACGAGCAGTACTTC; cdr3_aa: CASSPTSRKRTEIYEQYF
clone_size: -; d_call: -; j_call: TRBJ2-3; v_call: TRBV11-2; cdr3_nt: TGTGCCAGCAGCTTAGGGGTTCAGTTAGGCACAGATACGCAGTATTTT; cdr3_aa: CASSLGVQLGTDTQYF
clone_size: -; d_call: TRBD1; j_call: TRBJ2-7; v_call: TRBV10-2; cdr3_nt: TGCGCCAGCAGTGCTAGTGGGGACAGGGAGGCCCACGAGCAGTACTTC; cdr3_aa: CASSASGDREAHEQYF
clone_size: few; d_call: TRBD1; j_call: TRBJ1-4; v_call: TRBV7-2; cdr3_nt: TGTGCCAGCAGCCTTGACAGGGGAGGTGAAAAACTGTTTTTT; cdr3_aa: CASSLDRGGEKLFF
clone_size: -; d_call: -; j_call: TRBJ1-4; v_call: TRBV7-8; cdr3_nt: TGTGCCAGCAGTCGAACAGACGCAACTAATGAAAAACTGTTTTTT; cdr3_aa: CASSRTDATNEKLFF
clone_size: -; d_call: TRBD2; j_call: TRBJ2-1; v_call: TRBV3-1/TRBV3-2; cdr3_nt: TGTGCCAGCAGCCAAGTAGCTAGCGGGAATGAGCAGTTCTTC; cdr3_aa: CASSQVASGNEQFF
clone_size: -; d_call: -; j_call: TRBJ1-1; v_call: TRBV19; cdr3_nt: TGTGCCAGTGGGACGACCGAAAACACTGAAGCTTTCTTT; cdr3_aa: CASGTTENTEAFF
clone_size: -; d_call: TRBD2; j_call: TRBJ2-1; v_call: TRBV9; cdr3_nt: TGTGCCAGCAGCGGAACTAGCGTCAATGAGCAGTTCTTC; cdr3_aa: CASSGTSVNEQFF
clone_size: -; d_call: -; j_call: TRBJ1-1; v_call: TRBV3-1/TRBV3-2; cdr3_nt: TGTGCCAGCAGCGGTTACAGTCCCCCTGAAGCTTTCTTT; cdr3_aa: CASSGYSPPEAFF
clone_size: -; d_call: -; j_call: TRBJ2-1; v_call: TRBV10-3; cdr3_nt: TGTGCCATCAGTGGGGCAGTCCCCTACAATGAGCAGTTCTTC; cdr3_aa: CAISGAVPYNEQFF
clone_size: -; d_call: TRBD1; j_call: TRBJ1-6; v_call: TRBV27; cdr3_nt: TGTGCCAGCGGGACAGGGGGTTCACCCCTCCACTTT; cdr3_aa: CASGTGGSPLHF
clone_size: -; d_call: TRBD1; j_call: TRBJ1-1; v_call: TRBV2; cdr3_nt: TGTGCCAGCACGCAGGGGGCCTCTGAAGCTTTCTTT; cdr3_aa: CASTQGASEAFF
clone_size: -; d_call: TRBD1; j_call: TRBJ1-2; v_call: TRBV18; cdr3_nt: TGTGCCAGCTCACCAGAAACAGGGGGCGCGAATGGCTACACCTTC; cdr3_aa: CASSPETGGANGYTF
clone_size: -; d_call: TRBD2; j_call: TRBJ2-1; v_call: TRBV7-3; cdr3_nt: TGTGCCAGCAGCTCATTAGCGGGAGGGCCCAATGAGCAGTTCTTC; cdr3_aa: CASSSLAGGPNEQFF
clone_size: -; d_call: TRBD1; j_call: TRBJ2-7; v_call: TRBV5-1; cdr3_nt: TGCGCCACCAAGAGGGACAGGGTCGGCGAGCAGTACTTC; cdr3_aa: CATKRDRVGEQYF
clone_size: -; d_call: TRBD1; j_call: TRBJ1-1; v_call: TRBV19; cdr3_nt: TGTGCCAGTAGTATCGGGACAGCAGGGTGGGGGGACACTGAAGCTTTCTTT; cdr3_aa: CASSIGTAGWGDTEAFF
clone_size: -; d_call: TRBD1; j_call: TRBJ2-3; v_call: TRBV14; cdr3_nt: TGTGCCAGCAGCCACGGACAGGTCACAGATACGCAGTATTTT; cdr3_aa: CASSHGQVTDTQYF
clone_size: -; d_call: -; j_call: TRBJ2-1; v_call: TRBV4-2; cdr3_nt: TGTGCCAGCAGCCAAGCCCTAGAGAGGGCTTACAATGAGCAGTTCTTC; cdr3_aa: CASSQALERAYNEQFF
clone_size: once; d_call: -; j_call: TRBJ1-1; v_call: TRBV6-5; cdr3_nt: TGTGCCAGCAGTTACTCGACGGGAACAGCCACTGAAGCTTTCTTT; cdr3_aa: CASSYSTGTATEAFF
clone_size: -; d_call: TRBD2; j_call: TRBJ2-2; v_call: TRBV6-6; cdr3_nt: TGTGCCAGCAGTCTGCTAGCGGGGGGATCGAACACCGGGGAGCTGTTTTTT; cdr3_aa: CASSLLAGGSNTGELFF
clone_size: -; d_call: TRBD1; j_call: TRBJ1-5; v_call: TRBV6-5; cdr3_nt: TGTGCCAGCAGCCTTGGAGCAGGGGGGAATCAGCCCCAGCATTTT; cdr3_aa: CASSLGAGGNQPQHF
clone_size: -; d_call: -; j_call: TRBJ1-2; v_call: TRBV28; cdr3_nt: TGTGCCAGCAGCGGGAGCATCTATGGCTACACCTTC; cdr3_aa: CASSGSIYGYTF
clone_size: -; d_call: -; j_call: TRBJ1-1; v_call: TRBV19; cdr3_nt: TGTGCCAGTAGTTTCCTGGGCAGGGGTGAAGCTTTCTTT; cdr3_aa: CASSFLGRGEAFF
clone_size: -; d_call: -; j_call: TRBJ1-1; v_call: TRBV2; cdr3_nt: TGTGCCAGCAGCTATAACTCGGGGGGAGAGGTCACTGAAGCTTTCTTT; cdr3_aa: CASSYNSGGEVTEAFF
clone_size: -; d_call: TRBD1; j_call: TRBJ1-3; v_call: TRBV2; cdr3_nt: TGTGCCATTTCCTGGGGACAGGGACGTAGTGGAAACACCATATATTTT; cdr3_aa: CAISWGQGRSGNTIYF
clone_size: -; d_call: -; j_call: TRBJ1-6; v_call: TRBV5-1; cdr3_nt: TGCGCCAGCAGCTTAAGCTTGCCGGGGGATTCACCCCTCCACTTT; cdr3_aa: CASSLSLPGDSPLHF
clone_size: -; d_call: -; j_call: TRBJ2-3; v_call: TRBV13; cdr3_nt: TGTGCCAGCAGCTTACAGGGTCAGGGCGAAGATACGCAGTATTTT; cdr3_aa: CASSLQGQGEDTQYF
clone_size: -; d_call: -; j_call: TRBJ1-1; v_call: TRBV10-1; cdr3_nt: TGCGCCAGCAGTGGGCCTCGAGGAGGGTTAAACACTGAAGCTTTCTTT; cdr3_aa: CASSGPRGGLNTEAFF
clone_size: -; d_call: -; j_call: TRBJ1-6; v_call: TRBV27; cdr3_nt: TGTGCCAGCAGTTCAACGGGTTCACCCCTCCACTTT; cdr3_aa: CASSSTGSPLHF
clone_size: once; d_call: -; j_call: TRBJ1-6; v_call: TRBV6-5; cdr3_nt: TGTGCCAGCAGCCTAGGGAATTCACCCCTCCACTTT; cdr3_aa: CASSLGNSPLHF
clone_size: -; d_call: TRBD1; j_call: TRBJ1-6; v_call: TRBV3-1/TRBV3-2; cdr3_nt: TGTGCCAGCAGCCACCGCGGGACAGGGGTCAACTCACCCCTCCACTTT; cdr3_aa: CASSHRGTGVNSPLHF
clone_size: -; d_call: -; j_call: TRBJ1-1; v_call: TRBV7-8; cdr3_nt: TGTGCCAGCAGCTTTCAAACAGTTGTGAACACTGAAGCTTTCTTT; cdr3_aa: CASSFQTVVNTEAFF
clone_size: -; d_call: -; j_call: TRBJ2-5; v_call: TRBV19; cdr3_nt: TGTGCCAGTAGTATCGGAGGGGCCAAGAGGGCCCAGTACTTC; cdr3_aa: CASSIGGAKRAQYF
clone_size: once; d_call: -; j_call: TRBJ1-6; v_call: TRBV30; cdr3_nt: TGTGCTGCCCGACAGATCGATAATTCACCCCTCCACTTT; cdr3_aa: CAARQIDNSPLHF
clone_size: -; d_call: TRBD2; j_call: TRBJ2-4; v_call: TRBV4-1; cdr3_nt: TGCGCCAGCAGCCAAACCGGGAGGGGGGCCAAAAACATTCAGTACTTC; cdr3_aa: CASSQTGRGAKNIQYF
clone_size: -; d_call: -; j_call: TRBJ1-5; v_call: TRBV19; cdr3_nt: TGTGCCAGTACATGGACCTCGTCGCCGTGGGGTAGCAATCAGCCCCAGCATTTT; cdr3_aa: CASTWTSSPWGSNQPQHF
clone_size: -; d_call: -; j_call: TRBJ2-5; v_call: TRBV5-6; cdr3_nt: TGTGCCAGCAGCTTGGGGGCTTTCGAGACCCAGTACTTC; cdr3_aa: CASSLGAFETQYF
clone_size: -; d_call: -; j_call: TRBJ2-1; v_call: TRBV11-2; cdr3_nt: TGTGCCAGCAGCTGGGGCGGGGAGAGCTCCTACAATGAGCAGTTCTTC; cdr3_aa: CASSWGGESSYNEQFF
clone_size: -; d_call: -; j_call: TRBJ2-5; v_call: TRBV6-6; cdr3_nt: TGTGCCAGCAGCTCAAGGGTGGAGACCCAGTACTTC; cdr3_aa: CASSSRVETQYF
clone_size: -; d_call: -; j_call: TRBJ1-1; v_call: TRBV7-9; cdr3_nt: TGTGCCAGCAGCGAGATGGGCTTTGCAACTGAAGCTTTCTTT; cdr3_aa: CASSEMGFATEAFF
clone_size: -; d_call: -; j_call: TRBJ1-1; v_call: TRBV28; cdr3_nt: TGTGCCAGCAGTTTGGGCGGTGAAGCTTTCTTT; cdr3_aa: CASSLGGEAFF
clone_size: -; d_call: TRBD1; j_call: TRBJ2-1; v_call: TRBV24-1; cdr3_nt: TGTGCCACCAGTGACCAGGGACAGTCCCTCTACAATGAGCAGTTCTTC; cdr3_aa: CATSDQGQSLYNEQFF
clone_size: -; d_call: -; j_call: TRBJ1-5; v_call: TRBV7-2; cdr3_nt: TGTGCCAGCAGCTTAGGATCAGGGGCAGGTCAGCCCCAGCATTTT; cdr3_aa: CASSLGSGAGQPQHF
clone_size: -; d_call: -; j_call: TRBJ2-5; v_call: TRBV2; cdr3_nt: TGTGCCAGCAGTGAGGGTGGGCGGGCACGCGAGACCCAGTACTTC; cdr3_aa: CASSEGGRARETQYF
clone_size: once; d_call: -; j_call: TRBJ2-4; v_call: TRBV27; cdr3_nt: TGTGCCAGCAGTTTATCGATTAATACGGCCAAAAACATTCAGTACTTC; cdr3_aa: CASSLSINTAKNIQYF
clone_size: few; d_call: TRBD2; j_call: TRBJ2-3; v_call: TRBV12-3/TRBV12-4; cdr3_nt: TGTGCCAGCAGTTTAATCGGGAGGATGCAGTATTTT; cdr3_aa: CASSLIGRMQYF
clone_size: -; d_call: TRBD1; j_call: TRBJ1-5; v_call: TRBV5-4; cdr3_nt: TGTGCCAGCAGCTCGGAGGGACAGTTAGCTCAGCCCCAGCATTTT; cdr3_aa: CASSSEGQLAQPQHF
clone_size: -; d_call: TRBD1; j_call: TRBJ1-2; v_call: TRBV23-1; cdr3_nt: TGCGCCAGCAGTCAATCGATCCGAGGACAGGTTGTTAGGACCAACTATGGCTACACCTTC; cdr3_aa: CASSQSIRGQVVRTNYGYTF
clone_size: -; d_call: TRBD1; j_call: TRBJ1-2; v_call: TRBV19; cdr3_nt: TGTGCCAGTAGCCGACAGGGGAAGGGGTATGGCTACACCTTC; cdr3_aa: CASSRQGKGYGYTF
clone_size: -; d_call: -; j_call: TRBJ2-7; v_call: TRBV6-4; cdr3_nt: TGTGCCAGCAGTGACTCGTCAGCCAGCTCCTACGAGCAGTACTTC; cdr3_aa: CASSDSSASSYEQYF
clone_size: -; d_call: -; j_call: TRBJ1-2; v_call: TRBV19; cdr3_nt: TGTGCCAGTAGTATATCGGGCGGCCCCTATGGCTACACCTTC; cdr3_aa: CASSISGGPYGYTF
clone_size: -; d_call: -; j_call: TRBJ2-1; v_call: TRBV6-5; cdr3_nt: TGTGCCAGCAATTCAATTGAGCAGTTCTTC; cdr3_aa: CASNSIEQFF
clone_size: -; d_call: TRBD2; j_call: TRBJ2-5; v_call: TRBV6-1; cdr3_nt: TGTGCCAGCAGTGAATGGGGTAGCGGGAGAAAAGAGACCCAGTACTTC; cdr3_aa: CASSEWGSGRKETQYF
clone_size: -; d_call: TRBD1; j_call: TRBJ2-6; v_call: TRBV4-1; cdr3_nt: TGCGCCAGCAGCCCCAAACCGAGACAGGGAAGCCCCTCTGGGGCCAACGTCCTGACTTTC; cdr3_aa: CASSPKPRQGSPSGANVLTF
clone_size: -; d_call: -; j_call: TRBJ1-5; v_call: TRBV10-1; cdr3_nt: TGCGCCAGCACCAACTGGACCGGAGGGAATCAGCCCCAGCATTTT; cdr3_aa: CASTNWTGGNQPQHF
clone_size: once; d_call: TRBD1; j_call: TRBJ2-1; v_call: TRBV7-2; cdr3_nt: TGTGCCAGCAGCTCCCTCCGAGGGGGCAGCTCCTACAATGAGCAGTTCTTC; cdr3_aa: CASSSLRGGSSYNEQFF
clone_size: -; d_call: -; j_call: TRBJ1-4; v_call: TRBV19; cdr3_nt: TGTGCCACTCGTTCAAGGGAAGAAGGCGAAAAACTGTTTTTT; cdr3_aa: CATRSREEGEKLFF